These T cell receptor beta chains were read from a single sample in a study of cytomegalovirus exposure and HLA in healthy donors. The assay was immunoSEQ multiplex PCR, and TCRdb's table has in-frame clones only and misses some. The sample carries some 170,000 clones, about 80% recorded once. The material sequenced was PBMCs. Every receptor here comes from a woman in her twenties or thirties in good health and CMV-seronegative. CDR3s include the opening cysteine and the closing phenylalanine or tryptophan. The D gene is left open where the match is weak. Clone size appears in some rows only: once, few, many, or a class for an expanded clone.

V gene,clone size,J gene,D gene,CDR3 DNA,CDR3 protein
TRBV2,.,TRBJ1-4,TRBD1,TGTGCCAGCAGTGGCCGTGACAGGGCAACTAATGAAAAACTGTTTTTT,CASSGRDRATNEKLFF
TRBV7-9,.,TRBJ2-5,TRBD1,TGTGCCAGCAGCCGGACAGGGGATATGGAGACCCAGTACTTC,CASSRTGDMETQYF
TRBV25-1,.,TRBJ2-1,.,TGTGCCAGCAGTGAGTACTATGAGCAGTTCTTC,CASSEYYEQFF
TRBV7-9,.,TRBJ1-4,.,TGTTCCAGCAGCAAGGGGAGGGATCCGGGTGAAAAACTGTTTTTT,CSSSKGRDPGEKLFF
TRBV2,.,TRBJ2-1,TRBD2,TGTGCCAGCACCGATTTGGGGTGGGGCTTTTTTACTAGCGGGGGGGTCAATGAGCAGTTCTTC,CASTDLGWGFFTSGGVNEQFF
TRBV4-3,.,TRBJ2-7,.,TGCGCCAGCAGCCAAGACAGGGAGGTGGTCTACGAGCAGTACTTC,CASSQDREVVYEQYF
TRBV7-2,.,TRBJ2-7,TRBD2,TGTGCCAGCAGCCCCCGTGCGGGGGGGGTGTACGAGCAGTACTTC,CASSPRAGGVYEQYF
TRBV7-8,once,TRBJ2-3,TRBD2,TGTGCCAGCAGCTTAGCGTCGGGGGGGCCGGCAGATACGCAGTATTTT,CASSLASGGPADTQYF
TRBV11-2,once,TRBJ2-5,TRBD2,TGTGCCAGCAGCCGGGGGGGTCAACAAGAGACCCAGTACTTC,CASSRGGQQETQYF
TRBV5-4,.,TRBJ1-4,TRBD1,TGTGCCAGCAGCTCACCGGGACAGAATGAAAAACTGTTTTTT,CASSSPGQNEKLFF
TRBV5-1,.,TRBJ2-3,TRBD2,TGCGCCAGCAGCGCAGATTTATTTAGCGGGACTGTGCAGAGCACAGATACGCAGTATTTT,CASSADLFSGTVQSTDTQYF
TRBV30,.,TRBJ2-3,.,TGTGCCTGGAGCGCCTCGGGACTGGGGGCAGATACGCAGTATTTT,CAWSASGLGADTQYF
TRBV28,.,TRBJ2-1,.,TGTGTCAGCAGTTTGAACAGGGAGCATGAGCAGTTCTTC,CVSSLNREHEQFF
TRBV5-4,.,TRBJ2-7,.,TGTGCCAGCAGCCTCCCCCCCTACGAGCAGTACTTC,CASSLPPYEQYF
TRBV5-1,.,TRBJ2-3,TRBD2,TGCGCCAGCAGCTTGTCCAGCGGGAAAGCGGATACGCAGTATTTT,CASSLSSGKADTQYF
TRBV10-3,few,TRBJ2-1,TRBD1,TGTGCCATAGGGACAGGGACTTACAATGAGCAGTTCTTC,CAIGTGTYNEQFF
TRBV19,.,TRBJ2-2,.,TGTGCCAGTAGAGGGGGTGAGGGAAGGTTCGGCTTTACCGGGGAGCTGTTTTTT,CASRGGEGRFGFTGELFF
TRBV7-9,.,TRBJ1-4,.,TGTGCCAGCAGCGGATATTTAGACAGAGAAAATGAAAAACTGTTTTTT,CASSGYLDRENEKLFF
TRBV29-1,once,TRBJ1-1,TRBD1,TGCAGCGTTGAATCATCCCCGACAGGGTTGAATGCTTTCTTT,CSVESSPTGLNAFF
TRBV7-9,.,TRBJ1-4,.,TGTTCCAGCAGCTTAGAACTCAGGGTTGGGCCTAATGAAAAACTGTTTTTT,CSSSLELRVGPNEKLFF
TRBV6-5,.,TRBJ2-3,TRBD1,TGTGCCAGCAGTACGACAGGGGCCGCGACAGATACGCAGTATTTT,CASSTTGAATDTQYF
TRBV9,.,TRBJ2-1,TRBD1,TGTGCCAGCAGCGTAGCCCCGACAGGGGAAGCCTACAATGAGCAGTTCTTC,CASSVAPTGEAYNEQFF
TRBV29-1,.,TRBJ1-5,TRBD1,TGCAGCGTTGAAGTTCAGGGGGACCAGCCCCAGCATTTT,CSVEVQGDQPQHF
TRBV30,.,TRBJ2-2,.,TGTGCCTGGAACGCTGGCAGGGGGAACACCGGGGAGCTGTTTTTT,CAWNAGRGNTGELFF
TRBV7-2,.,TRBJ1-2,TRBD1,TGTGCCAGCAGCTTGGGGGACAGGGGTAACTATGGCTACACCTTC,CASSLGDRGNYGYTF
TRBV9,once,TRBJ2-6,TRBD1,TGTGCCAGCAGCGGTGGACAGGGAAGTGAAGAAGAAGGCCGCTCTGGGGCCAACGTCCTGACTTTC,CASSGGQGSEEEGRSGANVLTF
TRBV4-1,.,TRBJ2-1,.,TGCGCCAGCAGCCAAGAGTTCGGCTGGGGCCAGTACAATGAGCAGTTCTTC,CASSQEFGWGQYNEQFF
TRBV30,.,TRBJ1-3,TRBD1,TGTGCCTGGAACCCCCGGGACAGGGGCGTTGGAAACACCATATATTTT,CAWNPRDRGVGNTIYF
TRBV7-3,.,TRBJ2-7,TRBD1,TGTGCCAGCAGTCTAACCGGGACAGGGTTAAGCGAGCAGTACTTC,CASSLTGTGLSEQYF
TRBV7-2,.,TRBJ2-1,TRBD1,TGTGCCAGCAGCTTAGGGGGACAGAGATACAATGAGCAGTTCTTC,CASSLGGQRYNEQFF
TRBV5-1,.,TRBJ2-7,.,TGCGCCAGCAGTAACCTACAGGGCCACGAGCAGTACTTC,CASSNLQGHEQYF
TRBV5-1,.,TRBJ2-5,.,TGCGCCAGCAGCTTGGAGGACAGTCGACAAGAGACCCAGTACTTC,CASSLEDSRQETQYF
TRBV23-1,.,TRBJ1-5,.,TGCGCCAGCAGTCACAGGGTTGGACAGCCCCAGCATTTT,CASSHRVGQPQHF
TRBV5-1,.,TRBJ1-4,TRBD1,TGCGCCAGCAGCGCACAACAGGGGGAAAATGAAAAACTGTTTTTT,CASSAQQGENEKLFF
TRBV10-3,.,TRBJ2-5,.,TGTGCCATCAGCGCCGTCCTTGACTACCTGGGGACCCAGTACTTC,CAISAVLDYLGTQYF
TRBV28,once,TRBJ2-1,.,TGTGCCAGCAGTTTATTTTCAGGTTTCTTCTCCTACAATGAGCAGTTCTTC,CASSLFSGFFSYNEQFF
TRBV6-1,.,TRBJ1-5,.,TGTGCCAGCAGTGAATTAAGGGGCCTAAGCAATCAGCCCCAGCATTTT,CASSELRGLSNQPQHF
TRBV5-1,.,TRBJ2-7,.,TGCGCCAGCAGCTTTGCGGGAACTGACGGCGAGCAGTACTTC,CASSFAGTDGEQYF
TRBV7-6,.,TRBJ2-7,.,TGTGCCAGCAGCTTCGATGGGGGCAGGGACTACGAGCAGTACTTC,CASSFDGGRDYEQYF
TRBV11-2,.,TRBJ2-1,TRBD2,TGTGCCAGCAGCTTAGGGGGGGGTGCCTACAATGAGCAGTTCTTC,CASSLGGGAYNEQFF
TRBV7-9,.,TRBJ1-1,.,TGTGCCAGCAGCTTATCAGGTAACACTGAAGCTTTCTTT,CASSLSGNTEAFF
TRBV27,.,TRBJ2-7,.,TGTGCCAGCGGTGCCGAAGGAGTCGAGCAGTACTTC,CASGAEGVEQYF
TRBV6-5,.,TRBJ2-7,.,TGTGCCACCGGACAGAGCCCCTACGAGCAGTACTTC,CATGQSPYEQYF
TRBV6-6,few,TRBJ1-2,TRBD1,TGTGCCAGCAGTACCTCGGACAGGGAGGCCTATGGCTACACCTTC,CASSTSDREAYGYTF
TRBV10-3,.,TRBJ2-7,TRBD1,TGTGCCATCCGGGCGACAGGGACGGACTCCTACGAGCAGTACTTC,CAIRATGTDSYEQYF
TRBV29-1,.,TRBJ2-3,.,TGCAGCGCCGAGGTGGGGAGAGGAGATACGCAGTATTTT,CSAEVGRGDTQYF
TRBV13,.,TRBJ2-3,.,TGTGCCAGCAGCGAAGTCTCCAGGGCGGAGGGTACGCAGTATTTT,CASSEVSRAEGTQYF
TRBV6-1,.,TRBJ2-3,.,TGTGCCAGCAGTGGTCCGGCTAGCGTTTCTAGCACAGATACGCAGTATTTT,CASSGPASVSSTDTQYF
TRBV7-2,once,TRBJ2-5,TRBD2,TGTGCCAGCAGCTTACCCCTCGGACTAGCGGGGGGGGAGACCCAGTACTTC,CASSLPLGLAGGETQYF
TRBV28,once,TRBJ1-2,.,TGTGCCAGCATGATAGGGGACTCCTATGGCTACACCTTC,CASMIGDSYGYTF
TRBV6-6,.,TRBJ1-2,.,TGTGCCAGCAGTTACCCAACGGACTATGGCTACACCTTC,CASSYPTDYGYTF
TRBV4-1,.,TRBJ2-1,.,TGCGCCAGCAGCCAAGAAACAGGGCGATCTTACAATGAGCAGTTCTTC,CASSQETGRSYNEQFF